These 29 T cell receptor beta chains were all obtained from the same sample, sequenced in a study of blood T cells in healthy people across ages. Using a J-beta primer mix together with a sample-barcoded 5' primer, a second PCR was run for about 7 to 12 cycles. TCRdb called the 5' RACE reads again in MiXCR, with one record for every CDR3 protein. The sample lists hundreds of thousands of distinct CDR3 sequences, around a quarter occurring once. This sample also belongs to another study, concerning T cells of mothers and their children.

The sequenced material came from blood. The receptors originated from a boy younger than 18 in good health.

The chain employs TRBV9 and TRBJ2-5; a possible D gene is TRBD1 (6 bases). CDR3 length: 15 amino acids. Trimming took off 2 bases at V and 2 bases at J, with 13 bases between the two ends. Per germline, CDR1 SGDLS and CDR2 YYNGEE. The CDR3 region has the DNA TGTGCCAGCAGCGTTGGGGGCCATGGGCAAGAGACCCAGTACTTC. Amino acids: CASSVGGHGQETQYF.

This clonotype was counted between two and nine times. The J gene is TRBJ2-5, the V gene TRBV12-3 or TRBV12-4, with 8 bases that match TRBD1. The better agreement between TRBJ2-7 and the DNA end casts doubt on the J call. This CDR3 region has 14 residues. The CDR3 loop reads CASRGTGGSHEQYF. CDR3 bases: TGTGCCAGCAGGGGGACAGGAGGTAGCCACGAGCAGTACTTC.

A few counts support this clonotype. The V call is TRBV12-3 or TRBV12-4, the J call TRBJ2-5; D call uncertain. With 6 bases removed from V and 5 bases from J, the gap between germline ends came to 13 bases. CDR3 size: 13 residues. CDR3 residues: CASSHQKTETQYF. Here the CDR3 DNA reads TGTGCCAGCAGCCATCAAAAAACGGAGACCCAGTACTTC.

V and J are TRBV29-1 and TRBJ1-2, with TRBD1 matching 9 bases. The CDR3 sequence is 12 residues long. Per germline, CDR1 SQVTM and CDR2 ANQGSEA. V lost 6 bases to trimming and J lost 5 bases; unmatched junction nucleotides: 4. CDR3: CSVRTGVYGYTF. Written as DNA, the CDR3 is TGCAGCGTGCGGACAGGGGTTTATGGCTACACCTTC.

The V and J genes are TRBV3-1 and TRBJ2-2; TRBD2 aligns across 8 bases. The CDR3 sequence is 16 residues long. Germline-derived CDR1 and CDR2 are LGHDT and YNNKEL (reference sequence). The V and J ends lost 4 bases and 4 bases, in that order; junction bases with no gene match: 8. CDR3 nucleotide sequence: TGTGCCAGCAGCCCCATGTGGGCGGGAGGCACCGGGGAGCTGTTTTTT. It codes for CASSPMWAGGTGELFF. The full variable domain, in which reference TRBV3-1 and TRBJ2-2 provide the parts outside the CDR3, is DTAVSQTPKYLVTQMGNDKSIKCEQNLGHDTMYWYKQDSKKFLKIMFSYNNKELIINETVPNRFSPKSPDKAHLNLHINSLELGDSAVYFCASSPMWAGGTGELFFGEGSRLTVL.

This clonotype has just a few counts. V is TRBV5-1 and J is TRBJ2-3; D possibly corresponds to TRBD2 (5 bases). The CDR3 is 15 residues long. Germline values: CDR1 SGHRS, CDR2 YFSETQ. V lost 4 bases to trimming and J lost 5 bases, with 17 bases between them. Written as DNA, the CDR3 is TGCGCCAGCAGCCTACAAGATTCGGCGGGAGATACGCAGTATTTT. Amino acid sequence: CASSLQDSAGDTQYF.

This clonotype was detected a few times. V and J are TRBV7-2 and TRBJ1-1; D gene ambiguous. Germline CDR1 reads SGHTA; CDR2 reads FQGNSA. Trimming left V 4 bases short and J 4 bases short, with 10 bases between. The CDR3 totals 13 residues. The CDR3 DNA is TGTGCCAGCAGCTGGGCTCTGGGCACTGAAGCTTTCTTT. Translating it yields CASSWALGTEAFF.

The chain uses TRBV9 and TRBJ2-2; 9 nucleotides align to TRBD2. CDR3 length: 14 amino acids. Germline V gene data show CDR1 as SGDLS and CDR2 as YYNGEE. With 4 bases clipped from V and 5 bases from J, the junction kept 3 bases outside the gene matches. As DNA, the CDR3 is TGTGCCAGCAGCTTAGCGGGAGAGACCGGGGAGCTGTTTTTT. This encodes CASSLAGETGELFF.

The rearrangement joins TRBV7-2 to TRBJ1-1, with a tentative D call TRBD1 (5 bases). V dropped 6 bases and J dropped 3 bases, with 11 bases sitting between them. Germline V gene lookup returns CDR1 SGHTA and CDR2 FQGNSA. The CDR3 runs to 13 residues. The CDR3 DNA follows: TGTGCCAGCAGATCCGACAGAGACACTGAAGCTTTCTTT. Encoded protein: CASRSDRDTEAFF.

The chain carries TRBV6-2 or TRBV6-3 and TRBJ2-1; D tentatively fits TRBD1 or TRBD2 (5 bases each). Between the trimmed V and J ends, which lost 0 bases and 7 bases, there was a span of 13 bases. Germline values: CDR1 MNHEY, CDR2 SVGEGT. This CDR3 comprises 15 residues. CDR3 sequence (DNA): TGTGCCAGCAGTTACTCGCTGAGGGGATGGAATGAGCAGTTCTTC. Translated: CASSYSLRGWNEQFF.

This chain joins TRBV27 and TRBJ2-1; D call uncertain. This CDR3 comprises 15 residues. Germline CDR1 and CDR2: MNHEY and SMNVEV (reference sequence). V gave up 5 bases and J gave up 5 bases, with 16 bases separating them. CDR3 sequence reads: CASSPRFAVHNEQFF. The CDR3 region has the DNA TGTGCCAGCAGTCCCCGGTTTGCGGTACACAATGAGCAGTTCTTC.

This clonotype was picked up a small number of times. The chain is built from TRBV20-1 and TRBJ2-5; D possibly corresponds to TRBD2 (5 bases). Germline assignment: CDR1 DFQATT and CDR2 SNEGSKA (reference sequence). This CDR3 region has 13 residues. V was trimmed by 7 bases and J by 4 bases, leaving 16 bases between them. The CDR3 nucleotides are TGCAGTGGAATAGGCCCAGAGGGAGAGACCCAGTACTTC. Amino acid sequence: CSGIGPEGETQYF.

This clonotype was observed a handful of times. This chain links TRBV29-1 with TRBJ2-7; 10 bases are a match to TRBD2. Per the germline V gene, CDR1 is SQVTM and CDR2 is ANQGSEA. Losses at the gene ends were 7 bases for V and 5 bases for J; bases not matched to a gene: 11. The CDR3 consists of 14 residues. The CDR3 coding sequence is TGCAGCGCGAAAGGGCTAGCGGGAGCAAACGAGCAGTACTTC. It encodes CSAKGLAGANEQYF.

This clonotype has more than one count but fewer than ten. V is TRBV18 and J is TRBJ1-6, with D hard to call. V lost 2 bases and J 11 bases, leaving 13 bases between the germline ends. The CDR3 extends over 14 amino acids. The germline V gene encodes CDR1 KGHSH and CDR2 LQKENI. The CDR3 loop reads CASSPEGIAAPLHF. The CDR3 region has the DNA TGTGCCAGCTCACCAGAAGGGATAGCGGCACCCCTCCACTTT.

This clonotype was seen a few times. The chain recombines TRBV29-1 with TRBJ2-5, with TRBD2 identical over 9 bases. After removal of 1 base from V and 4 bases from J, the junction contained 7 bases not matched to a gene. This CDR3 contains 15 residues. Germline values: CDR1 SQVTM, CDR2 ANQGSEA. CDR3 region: CSVEGGLAGLETQYF. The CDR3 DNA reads TGCAGCGTTGAAGGGGGGCTAGCGGGGCTAGAGACCCAGTACTTC.

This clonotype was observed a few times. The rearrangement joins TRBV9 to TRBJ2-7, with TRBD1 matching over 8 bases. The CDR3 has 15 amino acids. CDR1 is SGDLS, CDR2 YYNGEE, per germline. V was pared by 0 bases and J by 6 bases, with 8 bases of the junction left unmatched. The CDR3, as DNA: TGTGCCAGCAGCGTAGGAGACAGGGGAATGAGCGAGCAGTACTTC. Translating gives CASSVGDRGMSEQYF.

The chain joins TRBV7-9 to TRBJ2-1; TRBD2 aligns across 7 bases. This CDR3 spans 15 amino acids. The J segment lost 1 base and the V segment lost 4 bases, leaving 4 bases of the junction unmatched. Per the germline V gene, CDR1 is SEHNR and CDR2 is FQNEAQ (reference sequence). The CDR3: CASSSTSASYNEQFF. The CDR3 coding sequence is TGTGCCAGCAGCTCCACTAGCGCGTCCTACAATGAGCAGTTCTTC.

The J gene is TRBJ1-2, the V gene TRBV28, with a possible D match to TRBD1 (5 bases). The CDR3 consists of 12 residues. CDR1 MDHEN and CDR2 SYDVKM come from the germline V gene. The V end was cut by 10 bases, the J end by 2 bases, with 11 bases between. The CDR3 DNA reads TGTGCCACCAATTCAGGGAACTATGGCTACACCTTC. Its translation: CATNSGNYGYTF.

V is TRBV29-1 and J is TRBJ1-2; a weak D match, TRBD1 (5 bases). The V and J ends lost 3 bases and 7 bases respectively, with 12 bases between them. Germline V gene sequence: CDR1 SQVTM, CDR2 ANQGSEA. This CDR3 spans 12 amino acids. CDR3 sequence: CSVDQGASGYTF. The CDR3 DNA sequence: TGCAGCGTTGACCAGGGTGCAAGTGGCTACACCTTC.

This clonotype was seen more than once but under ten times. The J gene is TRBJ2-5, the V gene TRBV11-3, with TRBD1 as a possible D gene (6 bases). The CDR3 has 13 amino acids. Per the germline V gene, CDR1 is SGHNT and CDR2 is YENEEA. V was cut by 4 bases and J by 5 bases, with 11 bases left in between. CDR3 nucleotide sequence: TGTGCCAGCAGCTACAGGGTTGTCGAGACCCAGTACTTC. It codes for CASSYRVVETQYF.

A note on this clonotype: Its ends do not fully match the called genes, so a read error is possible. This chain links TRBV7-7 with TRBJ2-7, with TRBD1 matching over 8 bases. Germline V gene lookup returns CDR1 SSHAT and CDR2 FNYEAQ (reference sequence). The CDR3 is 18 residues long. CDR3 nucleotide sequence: TGTGCTAGCAGCTTTTCTGGACAGGGTTCCCTGAGCTCCTACGAGCAGTACTTC. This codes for CASSFSGQGSLSSYEQYF. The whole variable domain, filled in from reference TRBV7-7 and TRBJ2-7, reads GAGVSQSPRYKVTKRGQDVTLRCDPISSHATLYWYQQALGQGPEFLTYFNYEAQPDKSGLPSDRFSAERPEGSISTLTIQRTEQRDSAMYRCASSFSGQGSLSSYEQYFGPGTRLTVT.

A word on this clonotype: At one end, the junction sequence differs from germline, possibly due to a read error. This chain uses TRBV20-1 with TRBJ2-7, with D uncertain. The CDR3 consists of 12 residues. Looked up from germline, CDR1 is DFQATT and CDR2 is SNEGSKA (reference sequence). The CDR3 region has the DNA TGCAGTGCTACAGAGGACCTTTACGAGCAGTGCTTC. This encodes CSATEDLYEQCF.

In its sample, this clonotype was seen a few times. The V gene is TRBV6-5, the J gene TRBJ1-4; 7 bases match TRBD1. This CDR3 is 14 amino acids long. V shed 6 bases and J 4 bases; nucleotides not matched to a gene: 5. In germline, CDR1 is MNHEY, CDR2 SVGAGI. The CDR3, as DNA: TGTGCCAGCAGCCGGGGACAGATTAATGAAAAACTGTTTTTT. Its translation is CASSRGQINEKLFF.

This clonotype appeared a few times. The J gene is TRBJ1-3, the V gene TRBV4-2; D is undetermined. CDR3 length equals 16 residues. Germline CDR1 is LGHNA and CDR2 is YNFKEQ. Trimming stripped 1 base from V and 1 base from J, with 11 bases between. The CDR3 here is CASSQVDGLSGNTIYF. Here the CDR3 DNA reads TGTGCCAGCAGCCAAGTGGACGGCTTATCTGGAAACACCATATATTTT.

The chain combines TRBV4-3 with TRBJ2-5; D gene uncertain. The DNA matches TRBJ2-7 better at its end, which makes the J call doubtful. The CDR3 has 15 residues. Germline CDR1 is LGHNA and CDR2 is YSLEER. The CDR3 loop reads CASSQDGSVSYEQYF. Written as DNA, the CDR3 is TGCGCCAGCAGCCAAGATGGTTCAGTATCCTACGAGCAGTACTTC.

The CDR3 is CASSPQGLGANQPQHF. The CDR3 coding sequence is TGTGCCAGCAGCCCCCAGGGCTTGGGAGCAAATCAGCCCCAGCATTTT. The rearrangement uses TRBV6-1 and TRBJ1-5, with TRBD1 as a possible D gene (5 bases). Germline V gene data show CDR1 as MNHNS and CDR2 as SASEGT. Trimming shortened V by 6 bases and J by 4 bases, and 19 bases separated the two germline ends. The CDR3 is 16 amino acids.

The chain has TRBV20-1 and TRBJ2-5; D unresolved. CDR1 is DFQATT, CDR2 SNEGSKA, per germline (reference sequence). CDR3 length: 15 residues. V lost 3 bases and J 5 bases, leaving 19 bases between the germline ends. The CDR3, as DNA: TGCAGTGCTAGGGCGCGGCTAGTTGCTACGGAGACCCAGTACTTC. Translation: CSARARLVATETQYF.

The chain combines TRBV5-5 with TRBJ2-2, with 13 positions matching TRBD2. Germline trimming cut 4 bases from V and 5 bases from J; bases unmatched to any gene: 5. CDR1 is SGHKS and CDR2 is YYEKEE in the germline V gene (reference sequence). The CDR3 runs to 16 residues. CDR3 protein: CASSLTSGRVTGELFF. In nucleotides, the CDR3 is TGTGCCAGCAGCCTTACTAGCGGGAGGGTAACCGGGGAGCTGTTTTTT. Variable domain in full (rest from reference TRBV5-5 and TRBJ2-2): DAGVTQSPTHLIKTRGQQVTLRCSPISGHKSVSWYQQVLGQGPQFIFQYYEKEERGRGNFPDRFSARQFPNYSSELNVNALLLGDSALYLCASSLTSGRVTGELFFGEGSRLTVL.

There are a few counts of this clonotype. The CDR3 nucleotides read TGTGCTAGTGCCCGACTAGCGGGGGCGGAGACCCAGTACTTC. It specifies CASARLAGAETQYF. This chain uses TRBV12-5 with TRBJ2-5; 12 bases align to TRBD2. CDR1 is LGHNT, CDR2 FRNRAP, per germline. With 7 bases clipped from V and 5 bases from J, the junction kept 5 bases outside the gene matches. The CDR3 has 14 amino acids.